A single sample gave rise to the 12 T cell receptor beta chains below, sequenced in a study of Ad26.COV2.S vaccination and SARS-CoV-2 variants. Treatment noted: some 20 received Ad26.COV2.S at low or high dose, single or two shots; 5 received placebo; per-sample allocation not given. Samples analyzed were those drawn on day 63 after the first vaccine or placebo injection. Clones were sequenced by immunoSEQ multiplex PCR, and TCRdb holds only the in-frame ones, with some missing. The data contain about 460,000 clones, about 89% of them singletons. The material was peripheral blood, obtained in a trial of Ad26.COV2.S vaccine versus placebo. The receptor source for this set is a person aged 18-65 years who received the Ad26.COV2.S COVID-19 vaccine or a placebo.

The V gene is TRBV27, the J gene TRBJ1-6, with TRBD1 as a possible D gene (5 bases). This CDR3 has 14 amino acids. Germline V gene data show CDR1 as MNHEY and CDR2 as SMNVEV (reference sequence). Trimming removed 3 bases from V and 13 bases from J, with 16 bases in between. Here the CDR3 DNA reads TGTGCCAGCAGTTTGGACATTTGGACCTCTCCCCTCCACTTT. Amino acid sequence: CASSLDIWTSPLHF.

The rearrangement uses TRBV11-2 and TRBJ2-5; TRBD1 is a possible D gene (5 bases). V was clipped by 4 bases and J by 13 bases, with 16 bases between them. Per the germline V gene, CDR1 is SGHAT and CDR2 is FQNNGV. The CDR3 contains 12 residues. The CDR3: CASSSIFQGPYF. The CDR3 DNA sequence: TGTGCCAGCAGCTCGATCTTCCAGGGCCCGTACTTC.

The chain carries TRBV7-9 and TRBJ2-1; D is ambiguous. Germline V gives CDR1 SEHNR, CDR2 FQNEAQ (reference sequence). V was cut by 10 bases and J by 8 bases, with 12 bases left in between. The CDR3 is 11 amino acids. The CDR3 protein is CAILPGYEQFF. DNA of the CDR3: TGTGCCATCCTCCCCGGTTATGAGCAGTTCTTC.

This rearrangement joins TRBV4-3 to TRBJ2-1; weak D call: TRBD2 (6 bases). This CDR3 has 14 residues. Trimming took off 1 base at V and 4 bases at J, with 8 bases between the two ends. CDR1 is LGHNA, CDR2 YSLEER, per germline. DNA for the CDR3: TGCGCCAGCAGCCAAGGCGGGACTTACAATGAGCAGTTCTTC. Translated, it gives CASSQGGTYNEQFF.

The chain carries TRBV6-5 and TRBJ1-5; 11 nucleotides align to TRBD1. CDR3 length: 14 residues. J was trimmed by 6 bases and V by 7 bases; bases with no gene match: 5. Germline-derived CDR1 and CDR2 are MNHEY and SVGAGI. The CDR3 DNA follows: TGTGCCAGCAAACCGGGACAGGGGGGTCAGCCCCAGCATTTT. Its translation is CASKPGQGGQPQHF.

The chain employs TRBV6-6 and TRBJ2-1, with D tentatively TRBD1 or TRBD2 (6 bases each). The ends were cut back, 1 base at V and 9 bases at J, with 16 bases in the middle. Germline V gives CDR1 MNHNY, CDR2 SVGAGI (reference sequence). The CDR3 consists of 15 residues. The CDR3 region is CASSYWGADRSEQFF. Written as DNA, the CDR3 is TGTGCCAGCAGTTACTGGGGGGCCGATCGGAGTGAGCAGTTCTTC.

The rearrangement uses TRBV15 and TRBJ2-1; 9 nucleotides line up with TRBD2. The CDR3 consists of 19 residues. The junction had 11 bases not matched to a gene; V was cut back by 2 bases and J by 0 bases. Looked up from germline, CDR1 is LNHNV and CDR2 is YYDKDF (reference sequence). The CDR3 is CATSRPGLASYSSYNEQFF. The CDR3 DNA is TGTGCCACCAGCAGACCGGGACTAGCTAGCTACAGCTCCTACAATGAGCAGTTCTTC. Variable domain in full (rest from reference TRBV15 and TRBJ2-1): DAMVIQNPRYQVTQFGKPVTLSCSQTLNHNVMYWYQQKSSQAPKLLFHYYDKDFNNEADTPDNFQSRRPNTSFCFLDIRSPGLGDTAMYLCATSRPGLASYSSYNEQFFGPGTRLTVL.

The rearrangement joins TRBV25-1 to TRBJ2-3; D call uncertain. Germline V gives CDR1 MGHDK, CDR2 SYGVNS. This CDR3 is built from 11 residues. Trimming pared 8 bases from V and 5 bases from J, leaving 8 bases between. DNA of the CDR3: TGTGCCAGCGCCCTGCGAGATACGCAGTATTTT. Its translation is CASALRDTQYF.

V and J are TRBV4-3 and TRBJ2-3, with no clear D. The CDR3 loop spans 17 amino acids. CDR1 is LGHNA, CDR2 YSLEER, per germline. V lost 0 bases, J lost 0 bases, and 13 bases lay in between. As DNA, the CDR3 is TGCGCCAGCAGCCAAGATACTGGCAGGATAAGCACAGATACGCAGTATTTT. This codes for CASSQDTGRISTDTQYF.

The genes are TRBV11-2 and TRBJ2-7, with D possibly being TRBD2 (6 bases). V was shortened by 6 bases and J by 2 bases, with 17 bases between the two germline ends. CDR1 and CDR2 from the germline V gene are SGHAT and FQNNGV. The CDR3 is made up of 15 amino acids. DNA for the CDR3: TGTGCCAGCAGAAACCCCGGGACGGGGGCCTACGAGCAGTACTTC. Translating it yields CASRNPGTGAYEQYF.

The gene calls are TRBV18 and TRBJ2-3; D is unresolved. Trimming pared 2 bases from V and 0 bases from J, leaving 9 bases between. CDR3 length: 15 amino acids. Germline values: CDR1 KGHSH, CDR2 LQKENI. The CDR3 here is CASSPVMVSTDTQYF. The CDR3 DNA reads as TGTGCCAGCTCACCAGTGATGGTTAGCACAGATACGCAGTATTTT.

This clone appeared once. The chain employs TRBV6-5 and TRBJ2-7; no definite D call. This CDR3 contains 10 residues. Germline assignment: CDR1 MNHEY and CDR2 SVGAGI. Trimming took off 5 bases at V and 6 bases at J, with 5 bases between the two ends. CDR3 coding DNA: TGTGCCAGCAGTCTTATCGAGCAGTACTTC. Encoded protein: CASSLIEQYF.